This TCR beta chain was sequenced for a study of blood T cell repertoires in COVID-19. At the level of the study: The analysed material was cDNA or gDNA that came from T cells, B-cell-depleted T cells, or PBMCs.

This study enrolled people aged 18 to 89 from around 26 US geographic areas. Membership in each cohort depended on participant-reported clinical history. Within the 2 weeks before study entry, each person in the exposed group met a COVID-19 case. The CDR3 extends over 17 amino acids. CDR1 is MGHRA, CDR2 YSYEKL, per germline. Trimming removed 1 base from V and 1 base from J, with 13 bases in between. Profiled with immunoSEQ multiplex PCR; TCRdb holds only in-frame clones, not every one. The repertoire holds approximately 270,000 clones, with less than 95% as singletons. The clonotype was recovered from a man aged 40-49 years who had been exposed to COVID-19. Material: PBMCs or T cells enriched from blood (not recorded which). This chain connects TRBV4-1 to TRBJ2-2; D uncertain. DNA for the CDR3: TGCGCCAGCAGCCAAGTAACCCAGACACGGAACACCGGGGAGCTGTTTTTT. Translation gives CASSQVTQTRNTGELFF.